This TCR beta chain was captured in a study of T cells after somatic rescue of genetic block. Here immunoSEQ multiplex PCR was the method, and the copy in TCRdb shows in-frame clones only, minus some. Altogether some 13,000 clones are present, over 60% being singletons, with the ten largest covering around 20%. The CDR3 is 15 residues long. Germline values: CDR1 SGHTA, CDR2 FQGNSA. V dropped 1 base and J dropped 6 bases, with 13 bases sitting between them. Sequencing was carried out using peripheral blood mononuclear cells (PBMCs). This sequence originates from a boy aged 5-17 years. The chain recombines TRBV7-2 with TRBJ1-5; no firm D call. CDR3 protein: CASSLDGRVGQPQHF. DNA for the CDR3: TGTGCCAGCAGCTTAGATGGGAGGGTCGGTCAGCCCCAGCATTTT.